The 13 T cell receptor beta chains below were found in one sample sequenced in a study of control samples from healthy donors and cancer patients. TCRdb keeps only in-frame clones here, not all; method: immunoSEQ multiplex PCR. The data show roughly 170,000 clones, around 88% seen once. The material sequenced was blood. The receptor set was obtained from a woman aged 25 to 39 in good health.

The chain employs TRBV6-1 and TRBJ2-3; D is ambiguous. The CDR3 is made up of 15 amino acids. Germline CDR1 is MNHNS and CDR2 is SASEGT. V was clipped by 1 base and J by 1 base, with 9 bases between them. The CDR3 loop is CASSEVTGRTDTQYF. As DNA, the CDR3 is TGTGCCAGCAGTGAAGTGACCGGACGCACAGATACGCAGTATTTT.

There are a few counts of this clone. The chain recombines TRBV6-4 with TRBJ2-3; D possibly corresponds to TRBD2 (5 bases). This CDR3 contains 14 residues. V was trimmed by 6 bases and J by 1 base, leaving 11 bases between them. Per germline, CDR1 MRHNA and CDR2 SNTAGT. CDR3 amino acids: CASSPRGGTDTQYF. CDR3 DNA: TGTGCCAGCAGCCCACGGGGTGGCACAGATACGCAGTATTTT.

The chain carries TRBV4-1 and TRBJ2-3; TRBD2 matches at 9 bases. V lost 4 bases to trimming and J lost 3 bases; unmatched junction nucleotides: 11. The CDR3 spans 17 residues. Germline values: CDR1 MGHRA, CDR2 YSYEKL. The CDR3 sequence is CASSPRKASGVTDTQYF. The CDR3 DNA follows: TGCGCCAGCAGCCCCCGGAAGGCTAGCGGGGTAACAGATACGCAGTATTTT.

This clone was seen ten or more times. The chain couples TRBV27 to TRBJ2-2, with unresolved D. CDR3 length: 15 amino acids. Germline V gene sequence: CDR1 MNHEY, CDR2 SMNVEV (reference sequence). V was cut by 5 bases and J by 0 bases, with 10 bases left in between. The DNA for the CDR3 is TGTGCCAGCAGTCGTCTCGGTTCGAACACCGGGGAGCTGTTTTTT. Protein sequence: CASSRLGSNTGELFF.

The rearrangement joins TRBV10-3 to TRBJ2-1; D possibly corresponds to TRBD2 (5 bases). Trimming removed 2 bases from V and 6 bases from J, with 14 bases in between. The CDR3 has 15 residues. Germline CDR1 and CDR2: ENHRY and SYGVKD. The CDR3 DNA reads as TGTGCCATCAGTGAGCCGGGCCCGCGGGTCAATGAGCAGTTCTTC. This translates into CAISEPGPRVNEQFF.

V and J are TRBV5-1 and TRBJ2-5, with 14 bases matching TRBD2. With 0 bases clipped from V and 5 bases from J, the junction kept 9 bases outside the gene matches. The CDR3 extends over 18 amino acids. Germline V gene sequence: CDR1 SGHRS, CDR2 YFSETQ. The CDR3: CASSLETSGRGNYETQYF. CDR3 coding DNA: TGCGCCAGCAGCTTGGAGACTAGCGGGAGGGGAAACTACGAGACCCAGTACTTC.

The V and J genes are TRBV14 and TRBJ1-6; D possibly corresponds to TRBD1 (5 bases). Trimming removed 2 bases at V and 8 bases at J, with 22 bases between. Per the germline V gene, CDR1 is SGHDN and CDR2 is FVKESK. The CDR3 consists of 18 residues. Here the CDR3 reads CASSQRGDVWERDSPLHF. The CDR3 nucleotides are TGTGCCAGCAGCCAACGAGGGGACGTCTGGGAGAGGGATTCACCCCTCCACTTT.

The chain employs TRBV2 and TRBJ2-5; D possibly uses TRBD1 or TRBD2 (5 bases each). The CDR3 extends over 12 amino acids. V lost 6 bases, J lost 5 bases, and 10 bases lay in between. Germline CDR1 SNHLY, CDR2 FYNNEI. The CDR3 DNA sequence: TGTGCCAGCAGGAGGGGTACGGAGACCCAGTACTTC. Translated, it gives CASRRGTETQYF.

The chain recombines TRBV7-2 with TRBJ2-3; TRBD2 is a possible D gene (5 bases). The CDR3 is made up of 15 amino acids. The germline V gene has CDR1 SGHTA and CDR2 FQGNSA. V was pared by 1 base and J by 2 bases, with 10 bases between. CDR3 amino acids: CASSLGSGNTDTQYF. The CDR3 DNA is TGTGCCAGCAGCTTAGGGTCCGGGAACACAGATACGCAGTATTTT.

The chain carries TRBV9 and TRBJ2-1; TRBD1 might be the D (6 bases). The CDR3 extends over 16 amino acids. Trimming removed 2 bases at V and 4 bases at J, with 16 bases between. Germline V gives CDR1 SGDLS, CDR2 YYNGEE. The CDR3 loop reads CASSVSFRTAYNEQFF. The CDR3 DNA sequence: TGTGCCAGCAGCGTTAGTTTCAGGACAGCTTACAATGAGCAGTTCTTC.

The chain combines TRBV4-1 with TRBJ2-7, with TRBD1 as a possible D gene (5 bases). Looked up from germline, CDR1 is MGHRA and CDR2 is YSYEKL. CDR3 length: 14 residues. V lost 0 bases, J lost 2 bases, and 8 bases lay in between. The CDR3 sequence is CASSQDPRAYEQYF. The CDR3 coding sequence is TGCGCCAGCAGCCAAGATCCCAGGGCCTACGAGCAGTACTTC.

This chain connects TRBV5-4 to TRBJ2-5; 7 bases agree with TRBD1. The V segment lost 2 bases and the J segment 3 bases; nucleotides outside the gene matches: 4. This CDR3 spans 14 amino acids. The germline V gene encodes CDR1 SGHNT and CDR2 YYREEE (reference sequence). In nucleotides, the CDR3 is TGTGCCAGCAGCTTTCAGGGGGTGGAAGAGACCCAGTACTTC. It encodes CASSFQGVEETQYF.

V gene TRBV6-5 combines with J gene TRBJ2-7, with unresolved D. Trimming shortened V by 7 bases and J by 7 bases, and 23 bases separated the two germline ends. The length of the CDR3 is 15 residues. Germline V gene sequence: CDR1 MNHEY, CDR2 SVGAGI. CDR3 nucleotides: TGTGCCAGCAAACCTTCCCCCGGGCTTTGGCAGGAGCAGTACTTC. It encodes CASKPSPGLWQEQYF.